The next 27 T cell receptor beta chains were all read from a single sample in a study of blood T cell repertoires in COVID-19. Some clones are missing from TCRdb's copy, which holds only in-frame ones; the method was immunoSEQ multiplex PCR. The sample carries 100,000 to 150,000 clones, about 85% recorded once. The sequenced sample was peripheral blood. The receptors shown here come from a woman aged 80 or over with acute or convalescent COVID-19.

The CDR3 is CASSAGQVTSYNSPLHF. Here the CDR3 DNA reads TGCGCCAGCAGCGCGGGACAGGTTACCTCCTATAATTCACCCCTCCACTTT. V and J are TRBV5-1 and TRBJ1-6; 8 bases align to TRBD1. CDR1 is SGHRS, CDR2 YFSETQ, per germline. The CDR3 is made up of 17 amino acids. V was clipped by 4 bases and J by 0 bases; unmatched bases: 6.

J is TRBJ1-1 and V is TRBV3-1 (or the pseudogene TRBV3-2); no firm D call. This CDR3 has 15 amino acids. The germline V and J ends were trimmed by 1 base and 1 base, with 10 bases remaining between them. Germline values: CDR1 LGHDT, CDR2 YNNKEL (reference sequence). The CDR3 DNA reads as TGTGCCAGCAGCCAAGGAGTACGGAGGAACACTGAAGCTTTCTTT. It yields the protein CASSQGVRRNTEAFF.

The CDR3 region has the DNA TGCGCCAGCAGCCATACCCTCGTGAGAACCGGGGAGCTGTTTTTT. Translating gives CASSHTLVRTGELFF. This rearrangement joins TRBV4-1 to TRBJ2-2; no clear D. The CDR3 has 15 residues. The V end lost 3 bases, the J end lost 5 bases, and 13 bases lay between the germline ends. Germline V gene sequence: CDR1 MGHRA, CDR2 YSYEKL.

The V and J genes are TRBV7-2 and TRBJ1-3, with 7 bases fitting TRBD1. The ends lost 5 bases at V and 3 bases at J; junction bases unmatched: 4. Germline CDR1 and CDR2: SGHTA and FQGNSA. The CDR3 totals 14 residues. CDR3 nucleotides: TGTGCCAGCAGCACAGGGGTGAATGGAAACACCATATATTTT. Protein product: CASSTGVNGNTIYF.

This clone was picked up one time. The V gene is TRBV24-1, the J gene TRBJ2-1, with TRBD2 matching over 11 bases. Germline CDR1 KGHDR, CDR2 SFDVKD. V trimming: 3 bases; J trimming: 3 bases; junction bases outside the gene matches: 3. The CDR3 has 16 amino acids. CDR3 nucleotides: TGTGCCACCAGTGATCTTAGCGGGGGGGACTACAATGAGCAGTTCTTC. As protein: CATSDLSGGDYNEQFF.

The rearrangement uses TRBV6-5 and TRBJ1-1, with 7 nucleotides matching TRBD1. Germline V gene lookup returns CDR1 MNHEY and CDR2 SVGAGI. The V and J ends lost 3 bases and 0 bases, in that order; junction bases with no gene match: 4. This CDR3 is 15 amino acids long. CDR3 nucleotide sequence: TGTGCCAGCAGTTATACAGGGGTTATGAACACTGAAGCTTTCTTT. Amino acids: CASSYTGVMNTEAFF.

The chain joins TRBV10-3 to TRBJ1-5, with 7 bases lining up with TRBD1. CDR1 and CDR2 (germline): ENHRY, SYGVKD. V trimming: 0 bases; J trimming: 3 bases; junction bases outside the gene matches: 2. CDR3 length equals 15 residues. CDR3 sequence: CAISESTGPNQPQHF. The DNA for the CDR3 is TGTGCCATCAGTGAGTCGACAGGGCCCAATCAGCCCCAGCATTTT.

The J gene is TRBJ1-2, the V gene TRBV7-2, with D hard to call. The CDR3 runs to 17 residues. V lost 4 bases to trimming and J lost 3 bases, with 21 bases between them. Germline lookup yields CDR1 SGHTA and CDR2 FQGNSA. The CDR3 sequence is CASSSPPFSVWHYGYTF. CDR3 in DNA: TGTGCCAGCAGCTCCCCCCCCTTTAGCGTTTGGCACTATGGCTACACCTTC.

The gene calls are TRBV5-1 and TRBJ1-1; TRBD1 matches 9 bases. V was pared by 4 bases and J by 7 bases, with 11 bases of the junction left unmatched. There are 15 residues in the CDR3. Germline assignment: CDR1 SGHRS and CDR2 YFSETQ. Here the CDR3 reads CASSQGLGTGIEAFF. The CDR3 DNA follows: TGCGCCAGCAGCCAAGGACTCGGGACAGGGATTGAAGCTTTCTTT.

V is TRBV4-3 and J is TRBJ1-2; 7 bases map to TRBD1. The V segment lost 4 bases and the J segment 5 bases; nucleotides outside the gene matches: 13. The CDR3 is made up of 16 amino acids. Germline V lookup: CDR1 LGHNA, CDR2 YSLEER. The CDR3 DNA reads as TGCGCCAGCAGCCTAGAGCCGGGACAGCAGAGATATGGCTACACCTTC. Amino acid sequence: CASSLEPGQQRYGYTF.

The V call is TRBV5-4, the J call TRBJ1-1; TRBD1 aligns across 7 bases. V trimming: 4 bases; J trimming: 2 bases; junction bases outside the gene matches: 8. This CDR3 comprises 15 residues. CDR1 and CDR2 from the germline V gene are SGHNT and YYREEE (reference sequence). The CDR3 coding sequence is TGTGCCAGCAGCCCCCCCAGGGGGGTCAACACTGAAGCTTTCTTT. Amino acids: CASSPPRGVNTEAFF.

This clone is a singleton in its sample. The chain recombines TRBV9 with TRBJ2-5; possible D gene TRBD1, 7 bases. Between the trimmed V and J ends, which lost 0 bases and 2 bases, there was a span of 17 bases. The germline CDR1 and CDR2 sequences are SGDLS and YYNGEE. This CDR3 has 17 residues. The CDR3 reads CASSVGGAGTAQETQYF. CDR3 coding DNA: TGTGCCAGCAGCGTAGGGGGGGCCGGGACAGCACAAGAGACCCAGTACTTC.

CDR3 sequence reads: CASSEGLAGGQETQYF. CDR3 nucleotide sequence: TGTGCCAGCAGCGAGGGACTAGCGGGGGGGCAAGAGACCCAGTACTTC. The chain combines TRBV9 with TRBJ2-5, with 16 positions matching TRBD2. The germline CDR1 and CDR2 sequences are SGDLS and YYNGEE. CDR3 length: 16 amino acids. V shed 3 bases, J shed 2 bases, and the junction held 1 base outside the gene matches.

J is TRBJ2-1 and V is TRBV19; the D is unclear. Germline CDR1 is LNHDA and CDR2 is SQIVND (reference sequence). The CDR3 is made up of 13 amino acids. Between the trimmed V and J ends, which lost 5 bases and 3 bases, there was a span of 8 bases. CDR3 DNA: TGTGCCAGTAGTTTGGCAGGCTACAATGAGCAGTTCTTC. As protein: CASSLAGYNEQFF.

The chain uses TRBV30 and TRBJ2-1, with 8 positions matching TRBD2. J was trimmed by 0 bases and V by 0 bases; bases with no gene match: 4. CDR3 length equals 16 residues. Germline assignment: CDR1 GTSNPN and CDR2 SVGIG (reference sequence). CDR3 region: CAWSVTSENSYNEQFF. In nucleotides, the CDR3 is TGTGCCTGGAGTGTGACTAGCGAAAACTCCTACAATGAGCAGTTCTTC.

This clone occurred a few times. The V and J genes are TRBV5-6 and TRBJ1-2, with 10 bases that match TRBD1. The CDR3 is made up of 15 amino acids. The J segment lost 4 bases and the V segment lost 7 bases, leaving 10 bases of the junction unmatched. The germline gives CDR1 SGHDT, CDR2 YYEEEE. CDR3 region: CASSTDRGPVYGYTF. For the CDR3, the DNA is TGTGCCAGCTCCACCGACAGGGGGCCTGTCTATGGCTACACCTTC. Full variable domain (missing parts from reference TRBV5-6 and TRBJ1-2): DAGVTQSPTHLIKTRGQQVTLRCSPKSGHDTVSWYQQALGQGPQFIFQYYEEEERQRGNFPDRFSGHQFPNYSSELNVNALLLGDSALYLCASSTDRGPVYGYTFGSGTRLTVV.

The count of this clone is one. Additional DNA sequences in this sample encode the identical CDR3. The chain is built from TRBV5-1 and TRBJ1-1; possible D gene TRBD1, 6 bases. V was clipped by 4 bases and J by 4 bases, with 14 bases between them. Germline CDR1 and CDR2: SGHRS and YFSETQ. The CDR3 sequence is 14 residues long. CDR3 residues: CASSPQGGSTEAFF. For the CDR3, the DNA is TGCGCCAGCAGCCCACAGGGCGGTTCCACTGAAGCTTTCTTT.

The rearrangement links TRBV10-3 to TRBJ2-6; 10 nucleotides line up with TRBD2. This CDR3 region has 18 residues. The germline V gene has CDR1 ENHRY and CDR2 SYGVKD. J lost 0 bases, V lost 5 bases, and 7 bases had no gene match. CDR3 protein: CAISLAGALSSGANVLTF. The CDR3 nucleotides are TGTGCCATCAGTCTAGCGGGGGCCCTTAGCTCTGGGGCCAACGTCCTGACTTTC.

Here the CDR3 reads CASSRGTEGDDSGNTIYF. The CDR3 DNA reads TGTGCCAGCAGCCGGGGGACGGAAGGGGACGACTCTGGAAACACCATATATTTT. The rearrangement links TRBV2 to TRBJ1-3, with D possibly being TRBD1 (5 bases). CDR1 SNHLY and CDR2 FYNNEI come from the germline V gene. Trimming took off 6 bases at V and 0 bases at J, with 21 bases between the two ends. The CDR3 covers 18 residues. Drawing the rest from reference TRBV2 and TRBJ1-3, the complete variable domain is EPEVTQTPSHQVTQMGQEVILRCVPISNHLYFYWYRQILGQKVEFLVSFYNNEISEKSEIFDDQFSVERPDGSNFTLKIRSTKLEDSAMYFCASSRGTEGDDSGNTIYFGEGSWLTVV.

The rearrangement joins TRBV9 to TRBJ2-7; 11 positions agree with TRBD1. This CDR3 contains 15 residues. Germline CDR1 and CDR2: SGDLS and YYNGEE. J gave up 1 base and V 4 bases, and 4 bases lay outside the gene matches. The CDR3 is CASSIGDRGSYEQYF. The CDR3, as DNA: TGTGCCAGCAGCATAGGGGACAGGGGGTCCTACGAGCAGTACTTC.

The chain uses TRBV6-5 and TRBJ2-7; D gene uncertain. This CDR3 is built from 12 residues. With 2 bases removed from V and 7 bases from J, the gap between germline ends came to 9 bases. Germline-derived CDR1 and CDR2 are MNHEY and SVGAGI. The CDR3 loop reads CASSYLIREQYV. As DNA, the CDR3 is TGTGCCAGCAGTTACCTTATCAGAGAGCAGTACGTC.

This clone has just a few counts. This sequence joins TRBV6-5 and TRBJ1-1; TRBD1 aligns across 7 bases. This CDR3 is 13 amino acids long. V was pared by 8 bases and J by 0 bases, with 3 bases of the junction left unmatched. Per the germline V gene, CDR1 is MNHEY and CDR2 is SVGAGI. The chain's CDR3 is CASSGTVNTEAFF. The CDR3 bases are TGTGCCAGCTCTGGGACAGTGAACACTGAAGCTTTCTTT.

The V gene is TRBV2, the J gene TRBJ2-6, with D possibly being TRBD1 (5 bases). This CDR3 is 18 amino acids long. With 7 bases removed from V and 0 bases from J, the gap between germline ends came to 19 bases. CDR1 is SNHLY, CDR2 FYNNEI, per germline. The CDR3 sequence: CASNDRRRGYSGANVLTF. The CDR3 nucleotides are TGTGCCAGCAATGACCGCAGAAGGGGCTACTCTGGGGCCAACGTCCTGACTTTC.

This rearrangement joins TRBV28 to TRBJ1-5, with D possibly matching TRBD1 (6 bases). With 8 bases removed from V and 6 bases from J, the gap between germline ends came to 14 bases. The germline CDR1 and CDR2 sequences are MDHEN and SYDVKM. The CDR3 is 13 residues long. The chain's CDR3 is CASLFSGAQPQHF. The CDR3 nucleotides are TGTGCCAGCTTATTTTCAGGGGCTCAGCCCCAGCATTTT.

The chain is built from TRBV1 and TRBJ2-2; the table's TRBD2 call for D was not verified on the DNA. TRBV1 is given as a pseudogene. The CDR3 is 12 amino acids. The CDR3 DNA is TGCACCAGCAGCCCCACGGGCGGGGAGCTGTTTTTT. Protein sequence: CTSSPTGGELFF.

The V and J genes are TRBV6-5 and TRBJ1-5; TRBD1 is a possible D gene (6 bases). Trimming cost V 5 bases and J 2 bases, with 13 bases left between them. Germline V CDR1 and CDR2: MNHEY, SVGAGI. The CDR3 is 15 amino acids. CDR3 bases: TGTGCCAGCAGTCCTTTAGGGGGAGGCAATCAGCCCCAGCATTTT. Translated, it gives CASSPLGGGNQPQHF.

The J gene is TRBJ2-3, the V gene TRBV4-1; 12 bases align to TRBD2. Germline V gene lookup returns CDR1 MGHRA and CDR2 YSYEKL. CDR3 length equals 19 residues. The V gene end was trimmed by 1 base and the J gene end by 2 bases; junction bases not matched to a gene: 10. The CDR3 DNA follows: TGCGCCAGCAGCCAAGCCTCTTCCCTAGCGGGGGGGTTCACAGATACGCAGTATTTT. Translation: CASSQASSLAGGFTDTQYF.